The 21 T cell receptor beta chains given below trace back to one sample, sequenced in a study of T cells expressing NK-cell markers. TCRdb re-called the 5' RACE reads; every CDR3 protein appears as one record, without DNA. The sample yields roughly 380,000 distinct CDR3 sequences, of which the top ten take up about 5.2%. Specimen: blood T cells: a sorted CD56 or NKG2C T cell subset, CD4+ or CD8+ T cells, or bulk PBMC T cells (not recorded which). The receptors were sampled from a man aged 18 to 69 in good health.

The chain couples TRBV7-8 to TRBJ2-4; TCRdb's D call of TRBD2 is untestable without DNA. The CDR3 extends over 18 amino acids. Germline V gives CDR1 SGHVS, CDR2 FQNEAQ. Here the CDR3 reads CASTILAGGPLAKNIQYF. Full variable domain (remainder filled in from reference TRBV7-8 and TRBJ2-4): GAGVSQSPRYKVAKRGQDVALRCDPISGHVSLFWYQQALGQGPEFLTYFQNEAQLDKSGLPSDRFFAERPEGSVSTLKIQRTQQEDSAVYLCASTILAGGPLAKNIQYFGAGTRLSVL.

The chain recombines TRBV29-1 with TRBJ2-5; TCRdb selects TRBD2, and the lack of DNA leaves this call unchecked. The length of the CDR3 is 12 residues. Germline CDR1 reads SQVTM; CDR2 reads ANQGSEA. CDR3 sequence reads: CSGAGGQETQYF.

The genes are TRBV7-9 and TRBJ1-5. Germline values: CDR1 SEHNR, CDR2 FQNEAQ (reference sequence). The CDR3 is 12 amino acids. The CDR3 sequence: CASSLDAVSQHF.

The chain joins TRBV20-1 to TRBJ1-5; as DNA is missing, the TRBD1 call by TCRdb cannot be tested. The CDR3 loop spans 16 amino acids. The germline V gene has CDR1 DFQATT and CDR2 SNEGSKA (reference sequence). The CDR3 reads CSARGQFGAGNQPQHF.

The chain couples TRBV6-6 to TRBJ2-1. The CDR3 consists of 12 residues. Germline CDR1 reads MNHNY; CDR2 reads SVGAGI (reference sequence). The CDR3 here is CVSSYSIVGQFF.

The genes are TRBV7-2 and TRBJ2-2; TCRdb gives TRBD2 as the D gene, but with no DNA this cannot be confirmed. The V gene's germline CDR1 is SGHTA and CDR2 FQGNSA. The CDR3 spans 16 residues. CDR3 residues: CASPGLEAANTGELFF.

The genes are TRBV3-1 and TRBJ2-6; TCRdb outputs TRBD1, but without DNA this stays unchecked. The germline V gene encodes CDR1 LGHDT and CDR2 YNNKEL (reference sequence). This CDR3 is 18 amino acids long. The CDR3 reads CASSLTGGRLSGANVLTF.

The J gene is TRBJ2-7, the V gene TRBV5-1; TCRdb lists TRBD2, though no DNA is available to test this call. Looked up from germline, CDR1 is SGHRS and CDR2 is YFSETQ. CDR3 length: 15 residues. The CDR3: CASQIGTSGPYEQYF.

The chain employs TRBV2 and TRBJ2-7; TCRdb returns TRBD2, unconfirmable since there is no DNA. CDR1 is SNHLY and CDR2 is FYNNEI in the germline V gene. This CDR3 contains 15 residues. CDR3 region: CASRTSGGRTYEQYF.

CDR3 protein: CASSEKDGLAYNEQFF. The chain couples TRBV11-2 to TRBJ2-1. Germline V gene sequence: CDR1 SGHAT, CDR2 FQNNGV. This CDR3 contains 16 residues.

The chain employs TRBV11-2 and TRBJ2-3; TCRdb picks TRBD2, but there is no DNA to check that call. Germline V gene lookup returns CDR1 SGHAT and CDR2 FQNNGV. This CDR3 is 18 amino acids long. Here the CDR3 reads CASSLHWTSGSSTDTQYF.

The gene calls are TRBV2 and TRBJ1-5; as DNA is missing, the TRBD1 call by TCRdb cannot be tested. The CDR3 has 15 amino acids. Germline V gene sequence: CDR1 SNHLY, CDR2 FYNNEI. The CDR3 sequence: CASSTHREGAQPQHF.

CDR3 region: CASGNRGRTEAFF. This chain uses TRBV5-1 with TRBJ1-1; absent DNA, TCRdb's TRBD1 call cannot be checked. CDR1 is SGHRS, CDR2 YFSETQ, per germline. CDR3 size: 13 residues.

V and J are TRBV4-1 and TRBJ2-5; TCRdb indicates TRBD1, and absent DNA this call remains unverified. The CDR3 spans 16 residues. Germline CDR1 MGHRA, CDR2 YSYEKL. CDR3: CASSQDMDPGGETQYF.

This chain links TRBV5-1 with TRBJ1-2. Germline CDR1 reads SGHRS; CDR2 reads YFSETQ. CDR3 length equals 15 residues. Here the CDR3 reads CASSPGAGRGPGYTF.

The chain uses TRBV7-9 and TRBJ1-4; absent DNA, TCRdb's TRBD1 call cannot be checked. Germline V gives CDR1 SEHNR, CDR2 FQNEAQ (reference sequence). The length of the CDR3 is 15 residues. The CDR3 protein is CASSLSGTPNEKLFF.

The V and J genes are TRBV11-2 and TRBJ2-3. CDR1 and CDR2 from the germline V gene are SGHAT and FQNNGV. The CDR3 totals 13 residues. The CDR3 region is CASLDGRTDTQYF.

The V call is TRBV6-2 or TRBV6-3, the J call TRBJ1-2. This CDR3 has 11 amino acids. CDR1 is MNHEY, CDR2 SVGEGT, per germline. CDR3 residues: CASSDTDGYTF.

J is TRBJ1-4 and V is TRBV20-1; the D gene TCRdb calls, TRBD1, cannot be checked with no DNA. Germline values: CDR1 DFQATT, CDR2 SNEGSKA (reference sequence). This CDR3 spans 15 amino acids. CDR3 residues: CSASETGAYNEKLFF.

The chain joins TRBV2 to TRBJ1-5; the TRBD1 assignment by TCRdb is unverifiable without DNA. Looked up from germline, CDR1 is SNHLY and CDR2 is FYNNEI. The CDR3 contains 13 residues. The CDR3 protein is CASDRERGQPQHF.

The chain employs TRBV9 and TRBJ2-7; TCRdb returns TRBD1, unconfirmable since there is no DNA. From germline, CDR1 is SGDLS and CDR2 YYNGEE. The CDR3 length is 13 residues. CDR3: CASSYDSLSEQYF. Full variable domain (outside the CDR3, taken from reference TRBV9 and TRBJ2-7): DSGVTQTPKHLITATGQRVTLRCSPRSGDLSVYWYQQSLDQGLQFLIQYYNGEERAKGNILERFSAQQFPDLHSELNLSSLELGDSALYFCASSYDSLSEQYFGPGTRLTVT.